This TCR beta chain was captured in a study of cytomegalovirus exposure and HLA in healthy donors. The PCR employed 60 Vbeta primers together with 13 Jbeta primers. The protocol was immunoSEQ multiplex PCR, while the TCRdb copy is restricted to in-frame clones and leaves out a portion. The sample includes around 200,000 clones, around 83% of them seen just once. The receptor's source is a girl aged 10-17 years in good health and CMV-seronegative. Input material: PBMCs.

The CDR3 reads CASRGYQGTDTQYF. The DNA of the CDR3 is TGTGCCAGCCGTGGCTACCAGGGCACAGATACGCAGTATTTT. V usage is TRBV28 and J usage is TRBJ2-3; D gene ambiguous. Trimming left V 8 bases short and J 1 base short, with 13 bases between. This CDR3 region has 14 residues. The germline V gene encodes CDR1 MDHEN and CDR2 SYDVKM.